The source of this TCR beta chain is a study of CD8 T cells in Susac syndrome. General observations from the study: The study acknowledged a relatively small number of individuals in its TCR sequencing and HLA analysis.

The ends lost 5 bases at V and 4 bases at J; junction bases unmatched: 13. The CDR3 sequence is 16 residues long. The germline V gene has CDR1 SGHRS and CDR2 YFSETQ. Note on this clonotype: Its antigen is currently unknown.

The CD8+ and CD4+ T cells were negatively isolated, with the TEMRA cells enriched by FACS. Random hexamers primed reverse transcription of roughly 0.5 to 1 ug RNA. The method of amplification for TCR beta CDR3 was immunoSEQ multiplex PCR, covering 54 Vbeta and 13 Jbeta. TCRdb analysed the immunoSEQ multiplex PCR reads with MiXCR anew, one entry per CDR3 protein. The table records 150,000 to 200,000 distinct CDR3 sequences, approximately 94% of them present only once. This TCR was sampled from a human donor in good health. The chain couples TRBV5-1 to TRBJ2-7; TRBD1 aligns across 9 bases. Sequenced material: CD4+ T cells from PBMCs. In DNA form, the CDR3 reads TGCGCCAGCAGAGAAACCCCCAACAGGGGGCTATACGAGCAGTACTTC. It codes for CASRETPNRGLYEQYF.